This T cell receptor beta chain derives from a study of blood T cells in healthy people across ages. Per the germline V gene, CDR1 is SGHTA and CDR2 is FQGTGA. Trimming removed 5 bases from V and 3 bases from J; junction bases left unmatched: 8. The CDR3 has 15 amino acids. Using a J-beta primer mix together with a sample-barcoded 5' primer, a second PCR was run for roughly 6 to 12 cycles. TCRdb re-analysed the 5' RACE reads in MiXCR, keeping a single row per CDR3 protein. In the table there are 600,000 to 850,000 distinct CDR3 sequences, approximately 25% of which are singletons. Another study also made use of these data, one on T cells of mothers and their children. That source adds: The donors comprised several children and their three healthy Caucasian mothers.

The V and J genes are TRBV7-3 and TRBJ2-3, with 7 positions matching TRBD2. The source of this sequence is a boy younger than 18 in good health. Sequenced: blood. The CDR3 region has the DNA TGTGCCAGCAGCCCCGGGACTACTCCGACAGATACGCAGTATTTT. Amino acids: CASSPGTTPTDTQYF. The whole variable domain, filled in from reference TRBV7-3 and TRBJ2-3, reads GAGVSQTPSNKVTEKGKYVELRCDPISGHTALYWYRQSLGQGPEFLIYFQGTGAADDSGLPNDRFFAVRPEGSVSTLKIQRTERGDSAVYLCASSPGTTPTDTQYFGPGTRLTVL.